Following are 20 T cell receptor beta chains from one sample sequenced in a study of blood T cell repertoires in COVID-19. Only in-frame clones appear in the TCRdb table, and some are missing; sequencing was by immunoSEQ multiplex PCR. The sample has around 120,000 clones, approximately 80% seen once; the top ten hold 3% to 4.5%. Sequences were obtained from peripheral blood. The source of these receptors is a woman older than 75 with acute or convalescent COVID-19.

The chain couples TRBV4-1 to TRBJ1-5; 7 bases are a match to TRBD1. The J segment lost 4 bases and the V segment lost 6 bases, leaving 6 bases of the junction unmatched. The CDR3 length is 14 residues. Germline CDR1 reads MGHRA; CDR2 reads YSYEKL. As DNA, the CDR3 is TGCGCCAGCAGTCCATCGGACAGGAATCAGCCCCAGCATTTT. It translates to CASSPSDRNQPQHF.

This chain connects TRBV5-6 to TRBJ1-5; no firm D call. V gave up 6 bases and J gave up 4 bases, with 14 bases separating them. Germline CDR1 and CDR2: SGHDT and YYEEEE. This CDR3 spans 14 amino acids. CDR3 amino acids: CASTLGGGNQPQHF. The DNA of the CDR3 is TGTGCCAGCACGCTTGGAGGAGGAAATCAGCCCCAGCATTTT.

The J gene is TRBJ1-5, the V gene TRBV19, with 7 bases identical to TRBD1. The V gene's germline CDR1 is LNHDA and CDR2 SQIVND (reference sequence). CDR3 length: 15 residues. The V segment lost 9 bases and the J segment 5 bases; nucleotides outside the gene matches: 13. CDR3 DNA: TGTGCCAGCAGGGGGACAGCAAGAACTTATCAGCCCCAGCATTTT. Its translation: CASRGTARTYQPQHF.

J is TRBJ2-1 and V is TRBV7-2; 9 bases agree with TRBD2. V lost 2 bases to trimming and J lost 3 bases; unmatched junction nucleotides: 5. This CDR3 contains 16 residues. Germline V lookup: CDR1 SGHTA, CDR2 FQGNSA. CDR3: CASSLWSSGDYNEQFF. The CDR3, as DNA: TGTGCCAGCAGCTTATGGTCTAGCGGGGACTACAATGAGCAGTTCTTC.

The genes are TRBV6-6 and TRBJ1-4, with 8 bases matching TRBD1. The CDR3 spans 14 residues. Trimming cost V 5 bases and J 7 bases; bases outside gene matches: 6. In germline, CDR1 is MNHNY, CDR2 SVGAGI (reference sequence). CDR3 nucleotide sequence: TGTGCCAGCAGTCGTGACAGGGGTACTGAAAAACTGTTTTTT. It is translated as CASSRDRGTEKLFF.

This clone was seen a handful of times. The genes are TRBV3-1 (or the pseudogene TRBV3-2) and TRBJ1-4; D is unresolved. Germline V gene data show CDR1 as LGHDT and CDR2 as YNNKEL (reference sequence). CDR3 length equals 13 residues. Trimming removed 3 bases from V and 6 bases from J, with 8 bases in between. DNA of the CDR3: TGTGCCAGCAGCCACAGGTCCTATGAAAAACTGTTTTTT. It translates to CASSHRSYEKLFF.

The chain links TRBV28 to TRBJ1-5, with 8 nucleotides matching TRBD1. CDR1 is MDHEN and CDR2 is SYDVKM in the germline V gene. The CDR3 sequence is 16 residues long. V dropped 5 bases and J dropped 6; count of bases not matched to a gene: 12. CDR3 sequence: CASSAPGGSEGQPQHF. CDR3 bases: TGTGCCAGCAGTGCACCAGGGGGCTCGGAAGGTCAGCCCCAGCATTTT.

The rearrangement joins TRBV28 to TRBJ1-2; maybe TRBD1 (6 bases). V shed 2 bases and J shed 2 bases, with 9 bases lying between them. Germline V CDR1 and CDR2: MDHEN, SYDVKM. The length of the CDR3 is 14 residues. The CDR3 is CASSLNRVNYGYTF. In DNA form, the CDR3 reads TGTGCCAGCAGTTTAAACAGGGTAAACTATGGCTACACCTTC.

This clone has ten or more counts. The rearrangement uses TRBV7-8 and TRBJ2-7; D remains ambiguous. CDR1 SGHVS and CDR2 FQNEAQ come from the germline V gene. This CDR3 is 14 amino acids long. Trimming shortened V by 6 bases and J by 0 bases, and 12 bases separated the two germline ends. The CDR3 is CASRSTVRSYEQYF. In DNA, the CDR3 is TGTGCCAGCAGATCTACAGTCCGCTCCTACGAGCAGTACTTC. The whole variable domain, remainder taken from reference TRBV7-8 and TRBJ2-7, is GAGVSQSPRYKVAKRGQDVALRCDPISGHVSLFWYQQALGQGPEFLTYFQNEAQLDKSGLPSDRFFAERPEGSVSTLKIQRTQQEDSAVYLCASRSTVRSYEQYFGPGTRLTVT.

The rearrangement uses TRBV11-2 and TRBJ1-3, with unresolved D. The CDR3 covers 17 residues. Deletions cut 3 bases from V and 0 bases from J, with 15 bases between. Looked up from germline, CDR1 is SGHAT and CDR2 is FQNNGV. The DNA of the CDR3 is TGTGCCAGCAGCTTTTCGAGGCCCCTTAGCTCTGGAAACACCATATATTTT. Amino acid sequence: CASSFSRPLSSGNTIYF.

CDR3 coding DNA: TGTGCCAGCAGCTTCGGACAGGCAGGCTATGGCTACACCTTC. Protein sequence: CASSFGQAGYGYTF. V and J are TRBV7-2 and TRBJ1-2; 7 nucleotides agree with TRBD1. The germline CDR1 and CDR2 sequences are SGHTA and FQGNSA. CDR3 length equals 14 residues. Trimming at V came to 3 bases and at J to 4 bases, leaving 5 bases not matched to a gene.

This chain joins TRBV7-2 and TRBJ2-1, with 7 bases that match TRBD2. The V gene's germline CDR1 is SGHTA and CDR2 FQGNSA. The V segment lost 1 base and the J segment 2 bases; nucleotides outside the gene matches: 5. The CDR3 is 16 residues long. CDR3 sequence (DNA): TGTGCCAGCAGCTTAGTGGGGGGGGAAACCTACAATGAGCAGTTCTTC. Amino acid sequence: CASSLVGGETYNEQFF.

This sequence joins TRBV5-1 and TRBJ1-2; D remains unclear. CDR1 is SGHRS, CDR2 YFSETQ, per germline. The CDR3 has 13 amino acids. V gave up 2 bases and J gave up 4 bases, with 9 bases separating them. The DNA for the CDR3 is TGCGCCAGCAGCTTAGCGGGGATCTATGGCTACACCTTC. Protein sequence: CASSLAGIYGYTF.

The chain links TRBV29-1 to TRBJ1-2; D not resolved. Trimming left V 4 bases short and J 0 bases short, with 12 bases between. Germline V gene sequence: CDR1 SQVTM, CDR2 ANQGSEA. The CDR3 is made up of 14 amino acids. CDR3 protein: CSVVEGGSNYGYTF. The CDR3, as DNA: TGCAGCGTTGTGGAAGGAGGGTCTAACTATGGCTACACCTTC.

V gene TRBV2 combines with J gene TRBJ1-1, with D possibly being TRBD1 (6 bases). Trimming removed 1 base from V and 2 bases from J, with 11 bases in between. Per the germline V gene, CDR1 is SNHLY and CDR2 is FYNNEI. This CDR3 contains 15 residues. The CDR3 DNA is TGTGCCAGCAGTGAAGGGTTCAGGGGTAACACTGAAGCTTTCTTT. Translation: CASSEGFRGNTEAFF.

The chain employs TRBV13 and TRBJ1-6, with D perhaps matching TRBD1 (5 bases). The germline V gene encodes CDR1 PRHDT and CDR2 FYEKMQ (reference sequence). The length of the CDR3 is 16 residues. Trimming pared 1 base from V and 9 bases from J, leaving 16 bases between. CDR3 region: CASSLDVGAGVSPLHF. The DNA of the CDR3 is TGTGCCAGCAGCTTAGATGTCGGCGCGGGGGTTTCACCCCTCCACTTT. The complete variable domain, with remaining parts taken from reference TRBV13 and TRBJ1-6, reads AAGVIQSPRHLIKEKRETATLKCYPIPRHDTVYWYQQGPGQDPQFLISFYEKMQSDKGSIPDRFSAQQFSDYHSELNMSSLELGDSALYFCASSLDVGAGVSPLHFGNGTRLTVT.

The J gene is TRBJ1-6, the V gene TRBV3-1 (or the pseudogene TRBV3-2); TRBD1 is a possible D gene (5 bases). In germline, CDR1 is LGHDT, CDR2 YNNKEL (reference sequence). The CDR3 covers 15 residues. V lost 2 bases and J 6 bases, leaving 11 bases between the germline ends. The CDR3 DNA sequence: TGTGCCAGCAGCCAATTTATCGGGGGTAATTCACCCCTCCACTTT. Encoded protein: CASSQFIGGNSPLHF.

The rearrangement uses TRBV9 and TRBJ1-2; 8 bases agree with TRBD1. In germline, CDR1 is SGDLS, CDR2 YYNGEE. This CDR3 is built from 13 residues. J lost 7 bases, V lost 4 bases, and 6 bases had no gene match. CDR3: CASSQDRVGGYTF. The CDR3 DNA reads as TGTGCCAGCAGCCAGGACAGGGTGGGTGGCTACACCTTC.

This clone was seen many times. V usage is TRBV5-1 and J usage is TRBJ2-7, with D possibly TRBD2 on 6 matching bases. The CDR3 extends over 14 amino acids. Trimming took 4 bases from V and 2 from J, leaving 13 bases between them. CDR1 SGHRS and CDR2 YFSETQ come from the germline V gene. The chain's CDR3 is CASSVGGVPYEQYF. The CDR3 DNA follows: TGCGCCAGCAGCGTCGGCGGGGTCCCCTACGAGCAGTACTTC.

The chain joins TRBV28 to TRBJ2-2; a possible D gene is TRBD1 (6 bases). The CDR3 loop spans 15 amino acids. V lost 5 bases to trimming and J lost 5 bases, with 15 bases between them. Germline-derived CDR1 and CDR2 are MDHEN and SYDVKM. The CDR3 coding sequence is TGTGCCAGCAGTCTCCCGGACAGAATAACCGGGGAGCTGTTTTTT. Amino acid sequence: CASSLPDRITGELFF.